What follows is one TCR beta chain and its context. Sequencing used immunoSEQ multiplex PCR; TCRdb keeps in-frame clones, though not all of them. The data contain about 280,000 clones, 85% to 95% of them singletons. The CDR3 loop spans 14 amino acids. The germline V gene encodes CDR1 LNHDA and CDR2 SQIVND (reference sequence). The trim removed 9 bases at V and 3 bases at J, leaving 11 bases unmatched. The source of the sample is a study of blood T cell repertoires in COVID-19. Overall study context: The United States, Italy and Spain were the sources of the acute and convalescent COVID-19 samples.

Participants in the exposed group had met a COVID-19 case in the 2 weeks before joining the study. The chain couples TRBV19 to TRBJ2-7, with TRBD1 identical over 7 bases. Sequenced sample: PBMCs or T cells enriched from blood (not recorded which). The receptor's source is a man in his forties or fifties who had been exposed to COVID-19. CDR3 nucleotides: TGTGCCAGCCACCCGGGGACAGTTAGCTACGAGCAGTACTTC. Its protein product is CASHPGTVSYEQYF.